This record covers a single T cell receptor (beta chain). This sample was included in a study of control samples from healthy donors and cancer patients. This CDR3 spans 15 amino acids. Trimming stripped 0 bases from V and 8 bases from J, with 15 bases between. The germline gives CDR1 MGHRA, CDR2 YSYEKL. Profiling relied on immunoSEQ multiplex PCR, and the TCRdb table lists in-frame clones only, not all of them. Here the sample spans 150,000 to 200,000 clones, just over 90% being singletons. The receptor's source is a young man in good health. Specimen: blood. The chain joins TRBV4-1 to TRBJ2-3, with D maybe TRBD2 (6 bases). Here the CDR3 DNA reads TGCGCCAGCAGCCAAGAATCTAGGGAGGTCGGTACGCAGTATTTT. Amino acids: CASSQESREVGTQYF.